This is a list of T cell receptor beta chains from one sample in a study of blood T cell repertoires in COVID-19. Assay: immunoSEQ multiplex PCR; the TCRdb copy retains only in-frame clones and omits some. The table records around 69,000 clones, around 83% of them present only once. Specimen: peripheral blood. All receptors derive from a man in his forties or fifties with active COVID-19. CDR3s include the opening cysteine and the closing phenylalanine or tryptophan. Fields, in order: J gene, clone size, D gene, V gene, CDR3 protein, CDR3 DNA. A D gene is named only where the DNA matches it firmly. Size tells how often a clone was seen (once, few, many) or the class of an expanded clone, and some rows leave it out.

TRBJ1-5,NA,NA,TRBV19,CASSIGWSNQPQHF,TGTGCCAGTAGTATCGGTTGGAGCAATCAGCCCCAGCATTTT
TRBJ2-1,NA,TRBD2,TRBV10-2,CASKKPAGGPLGNEQFF,TGCGCCAGCAAAAAACCAGCGGGGGGCCCATTAGGCAATGAGCAGTTCTTC
TRBJ2-5,NA,TRBD1,TRBV9,CASSVARGHETQYF,TGTGCCAGCAGCGTTGCCAGGGGGCACGAGACCCAGTACTTC
TRBJ2-2,few,TRBD1,TRBV7-2,CASSLATGQGRELFF,TGTGCCAGCAGCTTAGCGACAGGACAGGGGCGAGAGCTGTTTTTT
TRBJ2-3,NA,TRBD2,TRBV7-2,CASSLKWLAGPLGDTQYF,TGTGCCAGCAGCTTAAAATGGCTAGCGGGTCCCCTGGGAGATACGCAGTATTTT
TRBJ2-3,NA,TRBD2,TRBV3-1/TRBV3-2,CASSLRLAGRTDTQYF,TGTGCCAGCAGCCTACGACTAGCGGGACGCACAGATACGCAGTATTTT
TRBJ2-3,few,NA,TRBV4-1,CASSQETLTDTQYF,TGCGCCAGCAGCCAAGAAACTTTAACAGATACGCAGTATTTT
TRBJ1-4,once,NA,TRBV6-5,CASIPDSGEKLFF,TGTGCCAGCATTCCCGATTCGGGTGAAAAACTGTTTTTT
TRBJ2-3,once,TRBD2,TRBV6-1,CASSEFGSGGPDTQYF,TGTGCCAGCAGTGAATTTGGTAGCGGGGGGCCAGATACGCAGTATTTT
TRBJ2-1,NA,TRBD2,TRBV9,CASSGLLAGGPEFF,TGTGCCAGCAGCGGACTACTAGCGGGAGGGCCAGAGTTCTTC
TRBJ2-1,NA,NA,TRBV14,CASSQDLHAGKFF,TGTGCCAGCAGCCAAGATCTCCATGCCGGGAAGTTCTTC
TRBJ1-5,NA,NA,TRBV7-9,CASSLGSGQPQHF,TGTGCCAGCAGCTTAGGGTCGGGGCAGCCCCAGCATTTT
TRBJ2-5,NA,NA,TRBV9,CASSVVGGMRETQYF,TGTGCCAGCAGCGTAGTAGGCGGGATGCGGGAGACCCAGTACTTC
TRBJ1-4,NA,NA,TRBV30,CAWSVSVSEKLFF,TGTGCCTGGAGTGTGAGCGTTTCCGAAAAACTGTTTTTT
TRBJ2-1,NA,NA,TRBV30,CGLSSYNEQFF,TGTGGGCTCAGCTCCTACAATGAGCAGTTCTTC
TRBJ1-4,NA,NA,TRBV14,CASSQGRDATNEKLFF,TGTGCCAGCAGCCAAGGGAGGGATGCAACTAATGAAAAACTGTTTTTT
TRBJ2-3,NA,TRBD2,TRBV5-1,CASSLRPSGGTDTQYF,TGCGCCAGCAGCTTGAGGCCTAGCGGGGGCACAGATACGCAGTATTTT
TRBJ2-7,NA,TRBD1,TRBV6-5,CASGQGREQYF,TGTGCCAGCGGACAGGGTCGCGAGCAGTACTTC
TRBJ1-6,once,TRBD1,TRBV5-4,CASSRDRDRGSSPLHF,TGTGCCAGCAGCCGAGACCGGGACAGGGGCAGTTCACCCCTCCACTTT
TRBJ1-5,once,NA,TRBV7-2,CASSLVGQQNQPQHF,TGTGCCAGCAGCTTAGTGGGACAACAAAATCAGCCCCAGCATTTT
TRBJ2-1,NA,TRBD2,TRBV5-1,CASSREGTSGSTYNEQFF,TGCGCCAGCAGCAGGGAGGGGACTAGCGGGAGTACCTACAATGAGCAGTTCTTC
TRBJ1-2,NA,NA,TRBV11-2,CASSLDIGRPNYGYTF,TGTGCCAGCAGCTTAGATATCGGGAGGCCTAATTATGGCTACACCTTC